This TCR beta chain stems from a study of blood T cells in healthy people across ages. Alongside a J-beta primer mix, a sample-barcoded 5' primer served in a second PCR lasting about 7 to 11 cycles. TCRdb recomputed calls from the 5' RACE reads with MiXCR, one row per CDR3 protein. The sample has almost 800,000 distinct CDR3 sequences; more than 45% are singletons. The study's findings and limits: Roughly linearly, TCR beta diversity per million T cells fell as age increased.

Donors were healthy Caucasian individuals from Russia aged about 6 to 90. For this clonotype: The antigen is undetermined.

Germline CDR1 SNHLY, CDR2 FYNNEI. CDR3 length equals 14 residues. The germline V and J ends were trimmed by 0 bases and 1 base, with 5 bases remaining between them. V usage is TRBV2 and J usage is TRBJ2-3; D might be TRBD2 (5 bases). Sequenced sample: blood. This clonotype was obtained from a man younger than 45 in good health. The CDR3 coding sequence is TGTGCCAGCAGTGAAGCTAGCGGCACAGATACGCAGTATTTT. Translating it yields CASSEASGTDTQYF. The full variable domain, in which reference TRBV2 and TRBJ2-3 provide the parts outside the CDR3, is EPEVTQTPSHQVTQMGQEVILRCVPISNHLYFYWYRQILGQKVEFLVSFYNNEISEKSEIFDDQFSVERPDGSNFTLKIRSTKLEDSAMYFCASSEASGTDTQYFGPGTRLTVL.